This T cell receptor beta chain was identified during a study of cytomegalovirus exposure and HLA in healthy donors. Study results and limitations: A likely sequencing artifact accounted for one observed cluster of highly shared sequence variants.

Concerning this clone: Its target is not known.

The PCR contained 60 Vbeta and 13 Jbeta primers. Measured with immunoSEQ multiplex PCR; TCRdb has only the in-frame clones, and not every one. Of over 150,000 clones listed, over 75% were seen once; the top ten hold under 3%. Germline V gene data show CDR1 as LNHDA and CDR2 as SQIVND (reference sequence). The V segment lost 9 bases and the J segment 3 bases; nucleotides outside the gene matches: 13. The CDR3 is 17 amino acids. Sequenced input: PBMCs. This chain links TRBV19 with TRBJ1-3; 11 nucleotides match TRBD1. The TCR originated in a woman in her 30s in good health and CMV-seronegative. The CDR3 nucleotides read TGTGCCAGGGACCAAATCGGACAGGGGGCAGGTGGAAACACCATATATTTT. It is translated as CARDQIGQGAGGNTIYF.